The rows below give T cell receptor beta chains drawn from one sample of a study of T cell clones after liver transplantation. Sequencing used immunoSEQ multiplex PCR; TCRdb keeps in-frame clones, though not all of them. Among some 120,000 clones, about nine tenths were seen once, and the ten largest hold roughly 0.83%. The material was CD4+ T cells from blood, obtained 12 months after liver transplant. These receptor sequences come from a human patient who received a liver transplant. The graft donor may have given rise to some T cells. CDR3s include the opening cysteine and the closing phenylalanine or tryptophan. D genes are given only for firm matches. Expanded clones get a size class; other rows say once, few or many, or leave the size out.

V: TRBV6-1
D: TRBD1
length: 14
J: TRBJ1-2
size: .
CDR3: CASSLGQVNYGYTF
DNA: TGTGCCAGCAGCCTTGGACAGGTTAACTATGGCTACACCTTC

V: TRBV11-3
D: .
length: 15
J: TRBJ1-3
size: once
CDR3: CASSLVGNSGNTIYF
DNA: TGTGCCAGCAGCTTAGTCGGGAACTCTGGAAACACCATATATTTT

V: TRBV15
D: .
length: 13
J: TRBJ2-7
size: .
CDR3: CATSRDRHYEQYF
DNA: TGTGCCACCAGCAGAGATAGGCACTACGAGCAGTACTTC

V: TRBV19
D: TRBD1
length: 15
J: TRBJ1-2
size: .
CDR3: CASSTPGQGYGGYTF
DNA: TGTGCCAGTAGTACTCCGGGACAGGGGTATGGTGGCTACACCTTC

V: TRBV2
D: TRBD2
length: 15
J: TRBJ2-3
size: .
CDR3: CASSPQTSGTDTQYF
DNA: TGTGCCAGCAGCCCTCAGACTAGCGGCACAGATACGCAGTATTTT

V: TRBV6-1
D: .
length: 13
J: TRBJ2-7
size: .
CDR3: CASKEGGIHEQYF
DNA: TGTGCCAGCAAAGAAGGAGGGATCCACGAGCAGTACTTC

V: TRBV5-1
D: TRBD2
length: 16
J: TRBJ2-3
size: .
CDR3: CASSASGRGSTDTQYF
DNA: TGCGCCAGCAGCGCGAGTGGGCGGGGGAGCACAGATACGCAGTATTTT

V: TRBV4-1
D: TRBD1
length: 16
J: TRBJ1-4
size: .
CDR3: CASSQEWTGANEKLFF
DNA: TGCGCCAGCAGCCAGGAATGGACAGGAGCTAATGAAAAACTGTTTTTT

V: TRBV6-5
D: TRBD1
length: 15
J: TRBJ1-4
size: .
CDR3: CASSYSGTGSEKLFF
DNA: TGTGCCAGCAGTTACTCTGGGACAGGGAGTGAAAAACTGTTTTTT

V: TRBV18
D: TRBD1
length: 13
J: TRBJ1-3
size: .
CDR3: CASSPDRGYTIYF
DNA: TGTGCCAGCTCACCGGACAGGGGATACACCATATATTTT

V: TRBV5-1
D: .
length: 14
J: TRBJ2-5
size: few
CDR3: CASSLGQGQETQYF
DNA: TGCGCCAGCAGCTTGGGTCAGGGGCAAGAGACCCAGTACTTC

V: TRBV5-1
D: TRBD1
length: 14
J: TRBJ2-1
size: .
CDR3: CASSFGTGHNEQFF
DNA: TGCGCCAGCAGCTTCGGGACAGGGCACAATGAGCAGTTCTTC

V: TRBV7-7
D: TRBD2
length: 15
J: TRBJ2-3
size: .
CDR3: CASSRTSGSADTQYF
DNA: TGTGCCAGCAGCCGAACTAGCGGGAGTGCAGATACGCAGTATTTT

V: TRBV5-1
D: TRBD2
length: 14
J: TRBJ2-5
size: .
CDR3: CASSLVGRGETQYF
DNA: TGCGCCAGCAGCTTGGTCGGGAGGGGGGAGACCCAGTACTTC

V: TRBV7-9
D: .
length: 13
J: TRBJ2-7
size: .
CDR3: CASSAGSSYEQYF
DNA: TGTGCCAGCAGCGCAGGGTCTTCCTACGAGCAGTACTTC

V: TRBV29-1
D: .
length: 12
J: TRBJ2-5
size: .
CDR3: CSVDQGQETQYF
DNA: TGCAGCGTTGACCAGGGGCAAGAGACCCAGTACTTC

V: TRBV5-6
D: TRBD1
length: 17
J: TRBJ2-4
size: .
CDR3: CASSFGTGGAGRNIQYF
DNA: TGTGCCAGCAGCTTTGGGACAGGGGGCGCGGGTCGAAACATTCAGTACTTC

V: TRBV2
D: TRBD1
length: 16
J: TRBJ1-5
size: .
CDR3: CASRGHRGRGGQPQHF
DNA: TGTGCCAGCAGGGGGCACAGGGGGCGCGGAGGTCAGCCCCAGCATTTT

V: TRBV7-2
D: .
length: 14
J: TRBJ1-5
size: .
CDR3: CASSLAGRGKPQHF
DNA: TGTGCCAGCAGCTTAGCGGGTCGGGGCAAGCCCCAGCATTTT

V: TRBV2
D: TRBD1
length: 15
J: TRBJ1-5
size: .
CDR3: CASRGDRQGNQPQHF
DNA: TGTGCCAGCAGGGGGGACAGACAGGGGAATCAGCCCCAGCATTTT

V: TRBV10-2
D: TRBD1
length: 14
J: TRBJ1-1
size: .
CDR3: CASSRQGDSTEAFF
DNA: TGCGCCAGCAGTCGACAGGGGGATAGCACTGAAGCTTTCTTT

V: TRBV4-2
D: .
length: 16
J: TRBJ1-3
size: .
CDR3: CASSQDSLGSGNTIYF
DNA: TGTGCCAGCAGCCAAGATTCCCTTGGCTCTGGAAACACCATATATTTT

V: TRBV29-1
D: TRBD2
length: 14
J: TRBJ2-3
size: once
CDR3: CSVGTSGSKDTQYF
DNA: TGCAGCGTGGGGACTAGCGGGAGTAAGGATACGCAGTATTTT

V: TRBV15
D: .
length: 12
J: TRBJ2-5
size: .
CDR3: CATSRVEGTQYF
DNA: TGTGCCACCAGCAGAGTCGAGGGGACCCAGTACTTC